This T cell receptor (beta chain) was found in a study of control samples from healthy donors and cancer patients. Produced via immunoSEQ multiplex PCR; TCRdb's table is partial and in-frame only. Seen here are around 200,000 clones, over 80% observed once, and the top ten hold over 1.1%. The CDR3 contains 14 residues. The germline V gene has CDR1 LGHDT and CDR2 YNNKEL (reference sequence). Trimming cost V 7 bases and J 3 bases; bases outside gene matches: 6. The V gene is TRBV3-1 (or the pseudogene TRBV3-2), the J gene TRBJ2-3; 8 bases line up with TRBD2. The receptor was isolated from a man aged 18 to 29 in good health. Input material: blood. The CDR3 protein is CASISGLVTDTQYF. The CDR3 nucleotides are TGTGCCAGCATCTCGGGACTAGTTACAGATACGCAGTATTTT.